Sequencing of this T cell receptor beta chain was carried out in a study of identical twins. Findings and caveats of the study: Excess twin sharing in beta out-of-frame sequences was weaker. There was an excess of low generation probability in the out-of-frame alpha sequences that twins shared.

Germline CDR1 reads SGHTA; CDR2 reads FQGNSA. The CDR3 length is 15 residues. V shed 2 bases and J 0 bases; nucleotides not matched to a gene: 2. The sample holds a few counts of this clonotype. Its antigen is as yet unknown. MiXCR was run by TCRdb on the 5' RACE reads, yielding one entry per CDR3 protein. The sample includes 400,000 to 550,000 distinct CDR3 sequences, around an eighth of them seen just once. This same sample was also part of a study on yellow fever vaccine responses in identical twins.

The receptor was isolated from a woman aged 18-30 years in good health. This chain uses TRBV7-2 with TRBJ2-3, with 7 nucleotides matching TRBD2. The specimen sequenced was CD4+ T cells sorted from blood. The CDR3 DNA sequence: TGTGCCAGCAGCTTATACGGGAGGAGCACAGATACGCAGTATTTT. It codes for CASSLYGRSTDTQYF.